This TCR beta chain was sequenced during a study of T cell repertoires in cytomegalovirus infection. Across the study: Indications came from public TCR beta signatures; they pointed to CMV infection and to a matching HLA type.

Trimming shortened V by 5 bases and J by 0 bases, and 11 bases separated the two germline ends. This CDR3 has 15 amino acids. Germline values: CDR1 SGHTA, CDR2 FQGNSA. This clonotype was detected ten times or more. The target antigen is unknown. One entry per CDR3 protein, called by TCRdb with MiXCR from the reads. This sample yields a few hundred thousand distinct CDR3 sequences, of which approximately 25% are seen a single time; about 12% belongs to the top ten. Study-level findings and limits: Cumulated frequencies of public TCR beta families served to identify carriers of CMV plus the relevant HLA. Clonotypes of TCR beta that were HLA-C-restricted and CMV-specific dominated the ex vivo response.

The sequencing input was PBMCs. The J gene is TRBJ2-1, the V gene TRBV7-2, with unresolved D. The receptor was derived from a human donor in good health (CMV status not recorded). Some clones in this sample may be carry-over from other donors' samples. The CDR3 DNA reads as TGTGCCAGCAGCCCCAGTAGAGTCTCCTACAATGAGCAGTTCTTC. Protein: CASSPSRVSYNEQFF.